The present T cell receptor beta chain was sequenced within a study of blood T cell repertoires in COVID-19. Original processing notes: Reference gene primers were amplified, and this amplification served to estimate nucleated cell counts. Produced via immunoSEQ multiplex PCR; TCRdb's table is partial and in-frame only. That table supplies the V and J calls and clone size; D and trimming were determined from the DNA. Of under 200,000 clones listed, 86% are singletons. The V gene end was trimmed by 6 bases and the J gene end by 8 bases; junction bases not matched to a gene: 3. Germline-derived CDR1 and CDR2 are MNHEY and SVGAGI. This CDR3 is built from 11 residues. This study enrolled people aged roughly 18 to 90 from roughly 22 US geographic areas. Clinical history as reported by participants underpinned cohort assignment.

The source of this sequence is a woman in her thirties or forties in a cohort exposed to, infected with or recovered from COVID-19 (not recorded which). The chain uses TRBV6-5 and TRBJ1-2, with TRBD1 matching 7 bases. Sequences were obtained from PBMCs or T cells enriched from blood (not recorded which). In DNA, the CDR3 is TGTGCCAGCAGAACAGGGGTAGGCTACACCTTC. Its translation: CASRTGVGYTF.